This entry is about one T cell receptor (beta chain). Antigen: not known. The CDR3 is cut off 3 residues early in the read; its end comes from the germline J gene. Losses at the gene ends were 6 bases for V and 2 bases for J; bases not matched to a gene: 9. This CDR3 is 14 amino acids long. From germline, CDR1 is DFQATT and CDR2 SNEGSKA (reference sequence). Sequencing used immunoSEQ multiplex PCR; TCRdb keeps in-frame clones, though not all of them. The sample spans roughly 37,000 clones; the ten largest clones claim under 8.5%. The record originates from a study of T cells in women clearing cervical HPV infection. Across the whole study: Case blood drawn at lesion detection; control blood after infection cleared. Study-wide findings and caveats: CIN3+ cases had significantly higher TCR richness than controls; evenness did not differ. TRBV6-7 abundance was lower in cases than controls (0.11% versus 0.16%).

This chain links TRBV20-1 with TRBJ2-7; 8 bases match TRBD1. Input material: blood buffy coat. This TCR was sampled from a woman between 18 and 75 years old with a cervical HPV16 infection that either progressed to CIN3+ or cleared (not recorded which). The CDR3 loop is CSASVAGGAYEQYF. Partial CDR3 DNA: TGCAGTGCCTCTGTAGCAGGGGGCGCCTACGAG.